Listed below are T cell receptor beta chains from one sample, sequenced in a study of shared clonotypes between healthy human individuals. TCRdb keeps only in-frame clones here, not all; method: immunoSEQ multiplex PCR. The repertoire holds over 850,000 clones, with around three quarters as singletons. Sequencing was carried out using memory CD4+ T cells from PBMCs. The origin of the receptors is a young man in good health. Some clones in this sample may be carry-over from other donors' samples. The CDR3 runs from the conserved cysteine through the conserved F or W. A D gene is named only where the DNA matches it firmly. Clone sizes are given selectively: once, few, many, or a class where the clone is expanded.

J gene: TRBJ2-6; V gene: TRBV5-1; D gene: -; clone size: -; CDR3 protein: CASSLAHTGANVLTF; CDR3 DNA: TGCGCCAGCAGCTTGGCACACACTGGGGCCAACGTCCTGACTTTC
J gene: TRBJ2-6; V gene: TRBV28; D gene: TRBD1; clone size: -; CDR3 protein: CASRDRLISGANVLTF; CDR3 DNA: TGTGCCAGTCGGGACAGACTTATCTCTGGGGCCAACGTCCTGACTTTC
J gene: TRBJ2-3; V gene: TRBV7-2; D gene: TRBD1; clone size: -; CDR3 protein: CASSRGQAITDTQYF; CDR3 DNA: TGTGCCAGCAGCCGCGGACAGGCTATCACAGATACGCAGTATTTT
J gene: TRBJ2-7; V gene: TRBV7-9; D gene: -; clone size: -; CDR3 protein: CASSPYGTGSAYYEQYF; CDR3 DNA: TGTGCCAGCAGCCCGTATGGAACGGGTTCGGCCTACTACGAGCAGTACTTC
J gene: TRBJ2-7; V gene: TRBV28; D gene: -; clone size: few; CDR3 protein: CASSFMELQGGEEQYF; CDR3 DNA: TGTGCCAGCAGTTTCATGGAATTGCAGGGTGGAGAGGAGCAGTACTTC
J gene: TRBJ1-5; V gene: TRBV6-5; D gene: -; clone size: -; CDR3 protein: CASRPQGYSNQPQHF; CDR3 DNA: TGTGCCAGCAGACCACAGGGATATAGCAATCAGCCCCAGCATTTT
J gene: TRBJ1-1; V gene: TRBV7-2; D gene: -; clone size: -; CDR3 protein: CASSQRRGTEAFF; CDR3 DNA: TGTGCCAGCAGCCAAAGGAGGGGGACTGAAGCTTTCTTT
J gene: TRBJ1-2; V gene: TRBV7-6; D gene: -; clone size: -; CDR3 protein: CASSPRDRAGYTF; CDR3 DNA: TGTGCCAGCAGCCCCAGGGATAGGGCAGGCTACACCTTC
J gene: TRBJ2-1; V gene: TRBV10-1; D gene: -; clone size: few; CDR3 protein: CASSGNSYNEQFF; CDR3 DNA: TGCGCCAGCAGTGGAAACTCATATAATGAGCAGTTCTTC
J gene: TRBJ2-5; V gene: TRBV30; D gene: -; clone size: -; CDR3 protein: CAWRSGKETQYF; CDR3 DNA: TGTGCCTGGAGATCAGGGAAAGAGACCCAGTACTTC
J gene: TRBJ2-3; V gene: TRBV5-1; D gene: TRBD2; clone size: -; CDR3 protein: CASSSSGASTDTQYF; CDR3 DNA: TGCGCCAGCAGCTCTAGCGGTGCTAGCACAGATACGCAGTATTTT
J gene: TRBJ1-5; V gene: TRBV6-5; D gene: -; clone size: -; CDR3 protein: CASSSERHRPQHF; CDR3 DNA: TGTGCCAGCAGTTCGGAGAGGCATAGGCCCCAGCATTTT
J gene: TRBJ2-1; V gene: TRBV10-3; D gene: -; clone size: -; CDR3 protein: CAISVRDNEQFF; CDR3 DNA: TGTGCCATCAGTGTCAGGGACAATGAGCAGTTCTTC
J gene: TRBJ2-6; V gene: TRBV18; D gene: -; clone size: -; CDR3 protein: CASSLRGASGANVLTF; CDR3 DNA: TGTGCCAGCTCACTACGCGGTGCCTCTGGGGCCAACGTCCTGACTTTC
J gene: TRBJ2-7; V gene: TRBV7-9; D gene: TRBD1; clone size: many; CDR3 protein: CASSLGGGYPFEQYF; CDR3 DNA: TGTGCCAGCAGCTTAGGAGGGGGCTACCCCTTCGAGCAGTACTTC
J gene: TRBJ2-5; V gene: TRBV10-3; D gene: TRBD2; clone size: -; CDR3 protein: CAISPSVGREGPGRETQYF; CDR3 DNA: TGTGCCATCAGCCCTTCGGTGGGGCGGGAGGGCCCCGGTCGTGAGACCCAGTACTTC
J gene: TRBJ1-5; V gene: TRBV28; D gene: -; clone size: few; CDR3 protein: CASSSPGHPSNQPQHF; CDR3 DNA: TGTGCCAGCAGTTCCCCGGGACACCCTAGCAATCAGCCCCAGCATTTT
J gene: TRBJ2-7; V gene: TRBV6-1; D gene: -; clone size: -; CDR3 protein: CASSRAGAVEQYF; CDR3 DNA: TGTGCCAGCTCTCGTGCGGGGGCAGTCGAGCAGTACTTC
J gene: TRBJ1-3; V gene: TRBV15; D gene: -; clone size: -; CDR3 protein: CATSRQYAPLDTIYF; CDR3 DNA: TGTGCCACCAGCAGACAATACGCGCCCCTAGACACCATATATTTT
J gene: TRBJ2-5; V gene: TRBV6-5; D gene: TRBD1; clone size: -; CDR3 protein: CASEGQGRETQYF; CDR3 DNA: TGTGCCAGCGAAGGACAGGGTCGGGAGACCCAGTACTTC
J gene: TRBJ2-7; V gene: TRBV6-1; D gene: -; clone size: -; CDR3 protein: CASREDRGPSYEQYF; CDR3 DNA: TGTGCCAGCAGAGAGGACCGGGGTCCCTCCTACGAGCAGTACTTC
J gene: TRBJ1-1; V gene: TRBV14; D gene: -; clone size: -; CDR3 protein: CASSQLGRQNTEAFF; CDR3 DNA: TGTGCCAGCAGCCAACTGGGACGGCAGAACACTGAAGCTTTCTTT
J gene: TRBJ2-2; V gene: TRBV28; D gene: TRBD2; clone size: -; CDR3 protein: CASSLTTGLLNTGELFF; CDR3 DNA: TGTGCCAGCAGTTTAACCACGGGACTACTTAACACCGGGGAGCTGTTTTTT
J gene: TRBJ1-2; V gene: TRBV28; D gene: -; clone size: -; CDR3 protein: CASSLTTASSNYGYTF; CDR3 DNA: TGTGCCAGCAGTTTAACGACAGCCTCCTCTAACTATGGCTACACCTTC
J gene: TRBJ2-2; V gene: TRBV9; D gene: TRBD2; clone size: -; CDR3 protein: CASSVGPSGKTRRELFF; CDR3 DNA: TGTGCCAGCAGCGTAGGGCCTAGCGGAAAAACCCGCCGGGAGCTGTTTTTT
J gene: TRBJ2-1; V gene: TRBV6-6; D gene: -; clone size: many; CDR3 protein: CASSYSRSIWGNEQFF; CDR3 DNA: TGTGCCAGCAGTTACTCGAGGAGTATCTGGGGCAATGAGCAGTTCTTC
J gene: TRBJ2-3; V gene: TRBV10-1; D gene: -; clone size: -; CDR3 protein: CASSEAPKCIDTQYF; CDR3 DNA: TGCGCCAGCAGTGAGGCCCCGAAATGCATAGATACGCAGTATTTT
J gene: TRBJ2-7; V gene: TRBV5-5; D gene: -; clone size: -; CDR3 protein: CASSRQDSYEQYF; CDR3 DNA: TGTGCCAGCAGCCGTCAGGACTCCTACGAGCAGTACTTC
J gene: TRBJ1-2; V gene: TRBV6-1; D gene: -; clone size: once; CDR3 protein: CASSKRDFEYGYTF; CDR3 DNA: TGTGCCAGCAGTAAACGGGACTTTGAGTATGGCTACACCTTC